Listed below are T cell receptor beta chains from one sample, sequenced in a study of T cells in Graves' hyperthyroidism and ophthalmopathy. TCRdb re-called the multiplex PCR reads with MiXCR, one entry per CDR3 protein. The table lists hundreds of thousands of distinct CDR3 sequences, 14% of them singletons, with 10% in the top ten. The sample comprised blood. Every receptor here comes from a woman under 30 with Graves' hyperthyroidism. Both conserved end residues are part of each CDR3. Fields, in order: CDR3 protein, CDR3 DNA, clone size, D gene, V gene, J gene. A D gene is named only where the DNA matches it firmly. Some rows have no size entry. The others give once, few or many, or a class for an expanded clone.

CDR3: CASSLMAGGSYNEQFF; DNA: TGTGCCAGCAGCTTGATGGCGGGGGGGTCCTACAATGAGCAGTTCTTC; size: few; D: TRBD2; V: TRBV7-9; J: TRBJ2-1
CDR3: CASSLGLAQPQHF; DNA: TGTGCCAGCAGCTTAGGACTTGCTCAGCCCCAGCATTTT; size: many; D: -; V: TRBV11-2; J: TRBJ1-5
CDR3: CSVVTANYGYTF; DNA: TGCAGCGTTGTGACAGCCAACTATGGCTACACCTTC; size: few; D: -; V: TRBV29-1; J: TRBJ1-2
CDR3: CASSLAFTGGRAQYF; DNA: TGTGCCAGCAGCTTAGCTTTCACAGGGGGGAGGGCCCAGTACTTC; size: few; D: -; V: TRBV7-8; J: TRBJ2-5
CDR3: CSARDAASGAGTDTQYF; DNA: TGCAGTGCTAGAGATGCGGCTAGCGGGGCGGGCACAGATACGCAGTATTTT; size: many; D: TRBD2; V: TRBV20-1; J: TRBJ2-3
CDR3: CASSLGQLSNQPQHF; DNA: TGTGCCAGCAGCTTGGGGCAGCTGAGCAATCAGCCCCAGCATTTT; size: many; D: -; V: TRBV5-6; J: TRBJ1-5
CDR3: CATSSGDYLRDNEQFF; DNA: TGTGCCACCAGCAGTGGGGACTACCTCCGAGACAATGAGCAGTTCTTC; size: -; D: TRBD2; V: TRBV15; J: TRBJ2-1
CDR3: CASSLPGLASDEQFF; DNA: TGTGCCAGCAGCTTACCGGGGCTAGCGAGCGATGAGCAGTTCTTC; size: -; D: -; V: TRBV11-2; J: TRBJ2-1
CDR3: CASSLAGTDSYEQYF; DNA: TGTGCCAGCAGCTTAGCTGGTACAGACTCCTACGAGCAGTACTTC; size: many; D: -; V: TRBV7-2; J: TRBJ2-7
CDR3: CASSPKDRDQETQYF; DNA: TGTGCCAGCAGCCCCAAGGACAGGGACCAAGAGACCCAGTACTTC; size: -; D: TRBD1; V: TRBV7-8; J: TRBJ2-5
CDR3: CATPGTGISGNTEAFF; DNA: TGTGCCACTCCGGGGACAGGGATTTCAGGGAACACTGAAGCTTTCTTT; size: many; D: TRBD1; V: TRBV2; J: TRBJ1-1
CDR3: CASSYSRRPSNQPQHF; DNA: TGTGCCAGCAGTTACTCGCGGCGGCCTAGCAATCAGCCCCAGCATTTT; size: few; D: -; V: TRBV6-2/TRBV6-3; J: TRBJ1-5
CDR3: CASSLGGRGPFRPQHF; DNA: TGTGCCAGCAGCTTAGGGGGCAGGGGCCCCTTTAGGCCCCAGCATTTT; size: few; D: -; V: TRBV7-8; J: TRBJ1-5
CDR3: CASSPGPDYGYTF; DNA: TGTGCCAGCAGTCCAGGGCCTGACTATGGCTACACCTTC; size: many; D: -; V: TRBV6-1; J: TRBJ1-2
CDR3: CSAKRTGDQPQHF; DNA: TGCAGTGCCAAAAGGACAGGCGATCAGCCCCAGCATTTT; size: -; D: TRBD1; V: TRBV20-1; J: TRBJ1-5
CDR3: CSAPPRDRAENTEAFF; DNA: TGCAGTGCTCCCCCCCGGGACAGGGCCGAGAACACTGAAGCTTTCTTT; size: few; D: TRBD1; V: TRBV20-1; J: TRBJ1-1
CDR3: CASSLHGRSYNEQFF; DNA: TGTGCCAGCAGTTTACACGGCCGGAGCTACAATGAGCAGTTCTTC; size: -; D: -; V: TRBV27; J: TRBJ2-1
CDR3: CSARGTSGYSYEQYF; DNA: TGCAGTGCGCGCGGGACTAGCGGGTACTCCTACGAGCAGTACTTC; size: -; D: TRBD2; V: TRBV20-1; J: TRBJ2-7
CDR3: CASRPVAGGPGDTQYF; DNA: TGTGCCAGCAGGCCTGTAGCGGGAGGGCCAGGAGATACGCAGTATTTT; size: many; D: TRBD2; V: TRBV12-3/TRBV12-4; J: TRBJ2-3
CDR3: CSATGLAGGRTGELFF; DNA: TGCAGTGCTACCGGACTAGCGGGAGGTCGTACCGGGGAGCTGTTTTTT; size: many; D: TRBD2; V: TRBV20-1; J: TRBJ2-2
CDR3: CAISEAERETQYF; DNA: TGTGCCATCAGTGAAGCGGAGAGAGAGACCCAGTACTTC; size: few; D: -; V: TRBV10-3; J: TRBJ2-5
CDR3: CATSDSTGGIYGYTF; DNA: TGTGCCACCAGTGATTCGACAGGGGGAATCTATGGCTACACCTTC; size: -; D: TRBD1; V: TRBV24-1; J: TRBJ1-2